The 29 T cell receptor beta chains presented below share a single source sample, sequenced in a study of T cells in women clearing cervical HPV infection. This table comes from immunoSEQ multiplex PCR, and its TCRdb copy is limited to in-frame clones, with some not included. The table lists 35,000 to 50,000 clones, with about 8% in the top ten. The specimen sequenced was blood buffy coat. These receptors all come from a woman between 18 and 69 years old with a cervical HPV16 infection that either progressed to CIN3+ or cleared (not recorded which).

Concerning this clone itself: The read comes to an end 3 residues before the CDR3 does, leaving the germline J gene to fill in the end. The chain employs TRBV4-2 and TRBJ2-7, with 11 bases aligning to TRBD2. V lost 0 bases and J lost 4; bases outside the gene matches: 2. Germline V gives CDR1 LGHNA, CDR2 YNFKEQ. The CDR3 runs 15 residues. The sequenced CDR3 bases are TGTGCCAGCAGCCAAGAGCTAGCGGGAGGATACGAG. Residues: CASSQELAGGYE. The full CDR3 reads CASSQELAGGYEQYF.

A word on this clone: The read falls 3 residues short of the CDR3 end, and the missing part is taken from the germline J gene. V and J are TRBV5-6 and TRBJ1-2, with 9 bases lining up with TRBD1. Germline CDR1 reads SGHDT; CDR2 reads YYEEEE. The CDR3 totals 13 residues. CDR3 sequence reads: CASSLPQGAGYTF. Incomplete CDR3 DNA: TGTGCCAGCAGCTTACCACAGGGGGCAGGC.

CDR3 residues: CASSLRVPFQETQYF. The CDR3 DNA, read in part, is TGCGCCAGCAGCTTGCGGGTCCCCTTCCAAGAGACC. The V call is TRBV5-1, the J call TRBJ2-5; no firm D call. The observed sequence ends 3 residues before the CDR3 terminus, with the missing tail filled in from the germline J gene. CDR1 SGHRS and CDR2 YFSETQ come from the germline V gene. The CDR3 length is 15 residues. V shed 1 base and J shed 1 base, with 11 bases lying between them.

To note about this clone: The read finishes 3 residues shy of the CDR3 end, and the germline J gene is used to complete it. The chain carries TRBV19 and TRBJ1-2; D is possibly TRBD1 (6 bases). Germline CDR1 and CDR2: LNHDA and SQIVND (reference sequence). The ends were cut back, 8 bases at V and 2 bases at J, with 21 bases in the middle. This CDR3 has 16 residues. This CDR3 reads CASGSRLGAQNYGYTF. CDR3 DNA, as far as it was read: TGTGCCAGTGGTAGCCGTCTGGGGGCGCAGAACTATGGC.

With regard to this clone: The germline gene is not matched at one end of the junction; a read error may be the cause. The CDR3 extends 3 residues past the end of the read, so its final part is completed from the germline J gene. The J gene is TRBJ1-1, the V gene TRBV7-6; 7 nucleotides agree with TRBD1. The CDR3 has 14 amino acids. CDR1 SGHVS and CDR2 FNYEAQ come from the germline V gene. CDR3 bases read: TGTGTCAGCAGCTTGGGACAGCTGAACGCTGAA. Residues: CVSSLGQLNAE. The CDR3 in full is CVSSLGQLNAEAFF.

To note about this clone: The read gets to within 3 residues of the CDR3 end, and the germline J gene fills in the rest. The chain employs TRBV29-1 and TRBJ2-1; D perhaps matches TRBD1 (6 bases). The CDR3 extends over 17 amino acids. Germline V CDR1 and CDR2: SQVTM, ANQGSEA. V lost 4 bases, J lost 0 bases, and 19 bases lay in between. The CDR3: CSVAQQGRPSSYNEQFF. The sequenced CDR3 bases are TGCAGCGTTGCTCAACAGGGACGGCCGAGCTCCTACAATGAG.

With respect to this clone: Coverage ceases 3 residues before the CDR3 finishes, and the germline J gene fills in the end. The rearrangement links TRBV19 to TRBJ1-5; TRBD1 matches 9 bases. The CDR3 extends over 14 amino acids. Trimming removed 6 bases from V and 5 bases from J; junction bases left unmatched: 5. Germline CDR1 reads LNHDA; CDR2 reads SQIVND (reference sequence). CDR3 sequence: CASRTGQGHQPQHF. The DNA read from the CDR3 is TGTGCCAGTAGGACGGGACAGGGTCATCAGCCC. The complete variable domain, with remaining parts taken from reference TRBV19 and TRBJ1-5, reads DGGITQSPKYLFRKEGQNVTLSCEQNLNHDAMYWYRQDPGQGLRLIYYSQIVNDFQKGDIAEGYSVSREKKESFPLTVTSAQKNPTAFYLCASRTGQGHQPQHFGDGTRLSIL.

This clone is called medium-sized based on its frequency. The read halts 3 residues ahead of the CDR3 end, with the missing end drawn from the germline J gene. V and J are TRBV19 and TRBJ2-6, with a weak D call TRBD1 (6 bases). CDR1 LNHDA and CDR2 SQIVND come from the germline V gene (reference sequence). The CDR3 spans 20 residues. Trimming left V 5 bases short and J 0 bases short, with 23 bases between. CDR3 bases read: TGTGCCAGTAGTCGCGGTGGTCGAGCAGGGGACCTCTCTGGGGCCAACGTC. Translating gives CASSRGGRAGDLSGANV. The complete CDR3 reads CASSRGGRAGDLSGANVLTF.

For this clone: The sequence runs out 3 residues before the end of the CDR3; the remainder is reconstructed from the germline J gene. The V call is TRBV5-1, the J call TRBJ2-7; the D call may be TRBD1 or TRBD2 (6 bases each). The V gene's germline CDR1 is SGHRS and CDR2 YFSETQ. The CDR3 length is 13 residues. V shed 6 bases and J shed 3 bases, with 13 bases lying between them. The CDR3 region is CASNAGHLYEQYF. CDR3 DNA (partial): TGCGCCAGCAATGCGGGACACCTCTACGAG. The full variable domain, in which reference TRBV5-1 and TRBJ2-7 provide the parts outside the CDR3, is KAGVTQTPRYLIKTRGQQVTLSCSPISGHRSVSWYQQTPGQGLQFLFEYFSETQRNKGNFPGRFSGRQFSNSRSEMNVSTLELGDSALYLCASNAGHLYEQYFGPGTRLTVT.

On this clone itself: The CDR3 end is not reached by the read, which stops 3 residues before it; the germline J gene fills it in. V usage is TRBV2 and J usage is TRBJ2-1; 11 bases are a match to TRBD2. Germline CDR1 SNHLY, CDR2 FYNNEI. The CDR3 extends over 14 amino acids. J lost 9 bases, V lost 10 bases, and 11 bases had no gene match. The CDR3 bases that were read are TGTGCCAACCCTAAGACTAGCGGGGTTCCTGAG. Protein product: CANPKTSGVPE. The whole CDR3 sequence is CANPKTSGVPEQFF.

CDR3 bases read: TGTGCCAGCAGCCCAACTACGGGGGGCTATGGC. This codes for CASSPTTGGYG. The entire CDR3 sequence reads CASSPTTGGYGYTF. This rearrangement joins TRBV5-4 to TRBJ1-2, with D possibly TRBD1 on 5 matching bases. The DNA ends 3 residues before the CDR3 does, and the rest of the CDR3 is filled in from the germline J gene. V was trimmed by 4 bases and J by 4 bases, leaving 14 bases between them. This CDR3 has 14 residues. Germline CDR1 SGHNT, CDR2 YYREEE (reference sequence).

As regards this clone: The read terminates 3 residues ahead of where the CDR3 ends, so the germline J gene completes it. This chain uses TRBV5-4 with TRBJ2-2; TRBD1 aligns across 9 bases. The CDR3 runs to 16 residues. After removal of 0 bases from V and 2 bases from J, the junction contained 2 bases not matched to a gene. Per the germline V gene, CDR1 is SGHNT and CDR2 is YYREEE (reference sequence). The sequenced part of the CDR3 DNA is TGTGCCAGCAGCTTGGGGGGACAGGGTAACACCGGGGAG. Its translation is CASSLGGQGNTGE. The entire CDR3 sequence reads CASSLGGQGNTGELFF.

In regard to this clone: The sequenced fragment ends 3 residues before the CDR3 boundary, so the rest is inferred from the germline J gene. V is TRBV20-1 and J is TRBJ1-5, with 7 bases lining up with TRBD1. CDR1 is DFQATT and CDR2 is SNEGSKA in the germline V gene (reference sequence). V dropped 3 bases and J dropped 0; count of bases not matched to a gene: 5. CDR3 length: 15 amino acids. The CDR3 sequence: CSARDRLYSNQPQHF. The sequenced CDR3 bases are TGCAGTGCTAGGGACAGGTTGTATAGCAATCAGCCC.

To note about this clone: The read terminates 3 residues ahead of where the CDR3 ends, so the germline J gene completes it. V usage is TRBV30 and J usage is TRBJ1-6; the D gene is possibly TRBD1 (5 bases). V lost 5 bases and J lost 4, with 24 bases in between. This CDR3 has 18 residues. Germline V gives CDR1 GTSNPN, CDR2 SVGIG (reference sequence). CDR3 DNA, as far as it was read: TGTGCCTGGGGGGCCTCTCTGGTGAGCTGGGGTTATAATTCACCC. The encoded protein is CAWGASLVSWGYNSP. In full, the CDR3 reads CAWGASLVSWGYNSPLHF.

As for this clone: Coverage ceases 3 residues before the CDR3 finishes, and the germline J gene fills in the end. The chain combines TRBV12-3 or TRBV12-4 with TRBJ1-1; D perhaps matches TRBD1 (6 bases). The V end lost 4 bases, the J end lost 4 bases, and 16 bases lay between the germline ends. This CDR3 is built from 15 residues. CDR3 DNA, as far as it was read: TGTGCCAGCAGTTGGGCAGGGGAAAGAGTCACTGAA. Encoded protein: CASSWAGERVTE. The complete CDR3 protein is CASSWAGERVTEAFF.

The CDR3 reads CASSILGGATNEKLFF. Partial CDR3 DNA: TGTGCCAGTAGTATTTTAGGAGGGGCAACTAATGAAAAA. The genes are TRBV19 and TRBJ1-4, with a tentative D call TRBD1 (5 bases). The sequenced fragment ends 3 residues before the CDR3 boundary, so the rest is inferred from the germline J gene. CDR3 length: 16 amino acids. Per germline, CDR1 LNHDA and CDR2 SQIVND (reference sequence). V was pared by 3 bases and J by 0 bases, with 11 bases between. The whole variable domain, filled in from reference TRBV19 and TRBJ1-4, reads DGGITQSPKYLFRKEGQNVTLSCEQNLNHDAMYWYRQDPGQGLRLIYYSQIVNDFQKGDIAEGYSVSREKKESFPLTVTSAQKNPTAFYLCASSILGGATNEKLFFGSGTQLSVL.

Comment on this clone: The read comes to an end 3 residues before the CDR3 does, leaving the germline J gene to fill in the end. The gene calls are TRBV10-3 and TRBJ2-7; TRBD1 is a possible D gene (6 bases). The CDR3 spans 12 residues. Trimming took 11 bases from V and 0 from J, leaving 11 bases between them. The germline V gene encodes CDR1 ENHRY and CDR2 SYGVKD. The CDR3 sequence is CAVQGGSYEQYF. The sequenced part of the CDR3 DNA is TGTGCCGTACAGGGTGGCTCCTACGAG.

As concerns this clone: The read terminates 3 residues ahead of where the CDR3 ends, so the germline J gene completes it. The same CDR3 also results from other DNA sequences found in this sample. The chain employs TRBV11-2 and TRBJ2-3; D unresolved. Trimming removed 4 bases at V and 1 base at J, with 9 bases between. The CDR3 is 14 residues long. In germline, CDR1 is SGHAT, CDR2 FQNNGV. CDR3 DNA (partial): TGTGCCAGCAGCTCGACTGGTGGCACAGATACG. Its translation is CASSSTGGTDT. The whole CDR3 is CASSSTGGTDTQYF.

For this clone: The read comes to an end 3 residues before the CDR3 does, leaving the germline J gene to fill in the end. The chain has TRBV20-1 and TRBJ2-3; 7 bases are a match to TRBD2. Trimming at V came to 3 bases and at J to 1 base, leaving 13 bases not matched to a gene. Germline V gene data show CDR1 as DFQATT and CDR2 as SNEGSKA (reference sequence). The CDR3 is 17 amino acids. CDR3 DNA (partial): TGCAGTGCTAGCGTCGTAGCGGGCCAGAGGGGCACAGATACG. Its translation is CSASVVAGQRGTDT. The CDR3 as a whole reads CSASVVAGQRGTDTQYF.

Of note for this clone: Coverage ceases 3 residues before the CDR3 finishes, and the germline J gene fills in the end. The chain carries TRBV12-3 or TRBV12-4 and TRBJ1-5; 7 nucleotides line up with TRBD1. CDR3 length equals 14 residues. Trimming cost V 5 bases and J 9 bases; bases outside gene matches: 10. The CDR3 bases that were read are TGTGCCAGCAGTAAAGGGGGCGATTTTGGGCCC. Its protein is CASSKGGDFGP. The entire CDR3 is CASSKGGDFGPQHF.

Of note for this clone: The CDR3 end is not reached by the read, which stops 3 residues before it; the germline J gene fills it in. The chain links TRBV19 to TRBJ1-1, with TRBD1 matching over 8 bases. The germline gives CDR1 LNHDA, CDR2 SQIVND (reference sequence). There are 16 residues in the CDR3. Losses at the gene ends were 3 bases for V and 2 bases for J; bases not matched to a gene: 8. The CDR3 DNA, read in part, is TGTGCCAGTAGTATGGGACCGACAGGGGCTAACACTGAA. Amino acids: CASSMGPTGANTE. The entire CDR3 sequence reads CASSMGPTGANTEAFF.

This chain's CDR3 is CASSRGQPQHF. CDR3 bases read: TGTGCCAGCAGTAGGGGTCAGCCC. This sequence joins TRBV28 and TRBJ1-5; possibly TRBD1 for D (5 bases). The read ends 3 residues early relative to the CDR3; the germline J gene fills the gap. The germline V gene encodes CDR1 MDHEN and CDR2 SYDVKM. This CDR3 region has 11 residues. Trimming removed 5 bases at V and 6 bases at J, with 5 bases between.

Of note for this clone: Mismatch with germline at one junction end may stem from a read error. The DNA ends 3 residues before the CDR3 does, and the rest of the CDR3 is filled in from the germline J gene. The J gene is TRBJ1-1, the V gene TRBV20-1, with 10 positions matching TRBD1. Germline-derived CDR1 and CDR2 are DFQATT and SNEGSKA (reference sequence). The CDR3 is 14 residues long. Incomplete CDR3 DNA: TGCAGTGCTGGAGACAGGGGGCTGAACACTGAA. Translated: CSAGDRGLNTE. The complete CDR3 protein is CSAGDRGLNTEAFF.

Notes on this clone: Read coverage stops 3 residues before the CDR3 terminus; the germline J gene supplies the remainder. V usage is TRBV10-3 and J usage is TRBJ2-7, with TRBD2 matching over 8 bases. This CDR3 has 15 residues. CDR1 ENHRY and CDR2 SYGVKD come from the germline V gene. Germline trimming cut 8 bases from V and 3 bases from J; bases unmatched to any gene: 12. The CDR3 sequence: CAIRAELADNYEQYF. Partial CDR3 DNA: TGTGCCATCCGGGCGGAACTAGCGGACAACTACGAG.

Regarding this clone: The read comes to an end 3 residues before the CDR3 does, leaving the germline J gene to fill in the end. This chain uses TRBV28 with TRBJ1-5; D may be TRBD1 (5 bases). V dropped 3 bases and J dropped 7 bases, with 13 bases sitting between them. This CDR3 has 14 residues. Germline V CDR1 and CDR2: MDHEN, SYDVKM. The sequenced CDR3 bases are TGTGCCAGCAGTTTTCAGGGTAGGTCGCAGCCC. Its translation: CASSFQGRSQP. The entire CDR3 protein is CASSFQGRSQPQHF.

The CDR3 sequence is CAWQGGGEKLFF. Partial CDR3 DNA: TGTGCCTGGCAGGGAGGGGGTGAAAAA. The V gene is TRBV30, the J gene TRBJ1-4; weak D call: TRBD1 (6 bases). From the germline J gene comes the end of the CDR3, since the read stops 3 residues before it. The CDR3 sequence is 12 residues long. CDR1 is GTSNPN, CDR2 SVGIG, per germline (reference sequence). V was cut by 5 bases and J by 7 bases, with 11 bases left in between.

Of note for this clone: The DNA ends 3 residues before the CDR3 does, and the rest of the CDR3 is filled in from the germline J gene. J is TRBJ2-7 and V is TRBV4-1, with TRBD2 matching 8 bases. Germline V CDR1 and CDR2: MGHRA, YSYEKL. The CDR3 spans 15 residues. The V and J ends lost 0 bases and 5 bases, in that order; junction bases with no gene match: 6. CDR3 DNA (partial): TGCGCCAGCAGCCAAGAGGCTAGCGGGTCCCACGAG. Protein: CASSQEASGSHE. The whole CDR3 protein reads CASSQEASGSHEQYF.

Partial CDR3 DNA: TGTGCCAGCAGCTTATTGACATGGGGGGGCGGCAACAATGAG. Protein product: CASSLLTWGGGNNE. Given in full, the CDR3 is CASSLLTWGGGNNEQFF. V and J are TRBV7-8 and TRBJ2-1; D possibly corresponds to TRBD2 (7 bases). The missing CDR3 end, 3 residues past where the read stops, is filled in from the germline J gene. The CDR3 is made up of 17 amino acids. The germline CDR1 and CDR2 sequences are SGHVS and FQNEAQ. Trimming stripped 2 bases from V and 5 bases from J, with 19 bases between.

A word on this clone: The read finishes 3 residues shy of the CDR3 end, and the germline J gene is used to complete it. This chain links TRBV5-1 with TRBJ2-7; a weak D match, TRBD2 (6 bases). CDR3 length: 15 amino acids. The germline V gene has CDR1 SGHRS and CDR2 YFSETQ. Trimming took 7 bases from V and 3 from J, leaving 20 bases between them. This CDR3 is CASCALAPCFYEQYF. CDR3 DNA, as far as it was read: TGCGCCAGCTGCGCCCTAGCGCCTTGCTTCTACGAG.